Listed below are T cell receptor beta chains from one sample, sequenced in a study of identical twins. TCRdb used MiXCR to reprocess the 5' RACE reads, holding one entry per CDR3 protein. This sample has 1.5 million to 2 million distinct CDR3 sequences, with less than 40% found just once. Input material: cord blood. These receptors were collected from a newborn girl in good health. Each CDR3 is given without its conserved first and last residue. The listing skips clone size in some rows; elsewhere it reads once, few, many or a size class.

J,V,size,CDR3
TRBJ2-1,TRBV6-1,-,ASRLALRERPF
TRBJ2-1,TRBV7-8,-,ASSLGGDYLVNEQF
TRBJ1-2,TRBV20-1,few,SATHPGQGARGYT
TRBJ2-1,TRBV2,few,ASSVAGWDNEQF
TRBJ2-3,TRBV20-1,few,SASRVPDTQY
TRBJ2-5,TRBV5-5,-,ASSLVAGSRETQY
TRBJ2-6,TRBV20-1,-,SARGRGSSGANVLT
TRBJ1-6,TRBV28,few,ASSLIRRDANSPLH
TRBJ2-3,TRBV20-1,few,SARDQADTQY
TRBJ2-1,TRBV10-3,-,AISESGTSYNNEQF
TRBJ1-1,TRBV18,-,ASSPAAQMNTEAF
TRBJ1-2,TRBV7-2,few,ASSLRGVLGGYT
TRBJ2-1,TRBV24-1,-,ATSDPLAKSSYNEQF
TRBJ2-7,TRBV30,few,AWSNAGPSYEQY
TRBJ1-2,TRBV3-1,-,ASSTTGQGGYGYT
TRBJ1-1,TRBV9,-,ASSSRTGRNTEAF
TRBJ2-7,TRBV7-2,few,ASSLIAKGRQVYEQY
TRBJ1-5,TRBV27,-,ASSPDRGRPQH
TRBJ1-2,TRBV7-9,once,ASSQNTRGPYGYT
TRBJ1-1,TRBV15,few,AIGEAMNTEAF
TRBJ2-3,TRBV4-2,-,ASSQDFGRGTVTQY
TRBJ2-5,TRBV20-1,few,SARAAGTGFQETQY
TRBJ2-5,TRBV7-2,-,ASNLGTRGGETQY
TRBJ2-3,TRBV20-1,-,SAKEGGPTGTQY
TRBJ1-6,TRBV14,-,ASSQSFGGINSPPH
TRBJ2-7,TRBV27,-,ASTRSGRPYEQY
TRBJ1-2,TRBV7-2,few,ASSPLPGAQNYGYT
TRBJ1-5,TRBV28,-,ASSKRQPQH
TRBJ2-7,TRBV27,-,ASSFRLVRWDEQY
TRBJ2-3,TRBV2,-,ASSPRAGRAGDTQY
TRBJ1-2,TRBV5-1,-,AGSPRTGSDFYGYT
TRBJ2-7,TRBV20-1,few,SARGTIYEQY
TRBJ2-1,TRBV25-1,few,ASSDAANAYNEQF
TRBJ2-6,TRBV18,-,ASSPIGLFSGANVLT
TRBJ1-5,TRBV12-3/TRBV12-4,-,ASSPGPQGH
TRBJ1-2,TRBV14,-,ASSQGLRYGYT
TRBJ1-2,TRBV29-1,few,SVEQRGSNYGYT
TRBJ1-2,TRBV4-2,few,ASSQAQGQPYGYT
TRBJ2-5,TRBV2,-,ASSGGTGLVYNEQY
TRBJ2-2,TRBV5-1,many,ASSLTVTGELF
TRBJ1-2,TRBV6-2/TRBV6-3,-,ASSFGQGAIGDYGYT
TRBJ2-1,TRBV5-1,few,ASSLEFDRYNEQF
TRBJ2-1,TRBV11-2,few,ASSLDPRGGSYNEQF
TRBJ2-1,TRBV7-7,once,STGKGEQF
TRBJ2-1,TRBV9,many,ASSVSSGGYNEQF
TRBJ2-5,TRBV3-1,-,ASSQDLAGAETQY
TRBJ2-5,TRBV14,-,ASSLDWLQETQY
TRBJ2-1,TRBV5-1,many,ASSLWGYNEQF
TRBJ1-5,TRBV7-2,few,ASSPTAGNQPQH
TRBJ1-2,TRBV4-1,few,ASSPQGTGLYGYT
TRBJ2-7,TRBV6-5,few,ASSSSGTHSYEQY